Listed below are T cell receptor beta chains from one sample, sequenced in a study of neurological immune-mediated disorders. TCRdb re-called the 5' RACE reads through MiXCR, storing one row per CDR3 protein. The sample carries about 80,000 distinct CDR3 sequences, about 5% recorded once. The sequenced material came from PBMCs. These receptors came from a woman aged 60-75 years with multiple sclerosis. Both conserved end residues are part of each CDR3. D genes are given only for firm matches. Expanded clones are given a class, and other clones once, few, many or no size at all.

v_call	j_call	clone_size	d_call	cdr3_aa	cdr3_nt
TRBV7-9	TRBJ2-5	many	TRBD1	CASSSRGPETQYF	TGTGCCAGCAGCTCCAGGGGGCCGGAGACCCAGTACTTC
TRBV7-2	TRBJ1-1	many	NA	CASSLGILGAEAFF	TGTGCCAGCAGCTTGGGGATCCTAGGCGCTGAAGCTTTCTTT
TRBV2	TRBJ2-7	many	TRBD1	CASSYPWDRGHLEQYF	TGTGCCAGCAGTTACCCCTGGGACAGGGGGCATCTCGAGCAGTACTTC
TRBV20-1	TRBJ1-5	many	NA	CSARLEGGLGSNQPQHF	TGCAGTGCCCGCCTCGAAGGGGGACTCGGGAGCAATCAGCCCCAGCATTTT
TRBV15	TRBJ1-4	few	TRBD1	CATSTGQGGEKLFF	TGTGCCACCAGCACCGGACAGGGCGGTGAAAAACTGTTTTTT
TRBV20-1	TRBJ1-1	many	NA	CSEGSNTEAFF	TGCAGTGAGGGCAGCAACACTGAAGCTTTCTTT
TRBV5-1	TRBJ2-7	few	NA	CASSLGGPDEQYF	TGCGCCAGCAGCTTGGGGGGGCCCGACGAGCAGTACTTC
TRBV6-4	TRBJ2-3	many	NA	CASSYKTETEQYF	TGTGCCAGCAGTTATAAGACAGAGACCGAGCAGTATTTT
TRBV20-1	TRBJ1-2	many	TRBD1	CSARTGQGDGYTF	TGCAGTGCTAGGACTGGACAGGGGGATGGCTACACCTTC
TRBV15	TRBJ2-7	many	TRBD1	CATSGRDRGLFYEQYF	TGTGCCACCAGCGGACGGGACAGGGGGCTCTTCTACGAGCAGTACTTC
TRBV20-1	TRBJ2-2	many	TRBD2	CSARGFALAGKNTGELFF	TGCAGTGCTAGAGGATTCGCGCTAGCGGGGAAGAACACCGGGGAGCTGTTTTTT
TRBV7-6	TRBJ1-2	few	NA	CASSLVQGSYGYTF	TGTGCCAGCAGCTTAGTGCAGGGCTCCTATGGCTACACCTTC
TRBV4-2	TRBJ1-3	many	TRBD1	CASSYRPGTEAGNTIYF	TGTGCCAGCAGCTACCGTCCAGGGACAGAAGCTGGAAACACCATATATTTT
TRBV20-1	TRBJ1-2	many	NA	CSARPPGISPYGYTF	TGCAGTGCTAGGCCCCCTGGGATTTCTCCCTATGGCTACACCTTC
TRBV7-6	TRBJ2-5	many	NA	CASSPNSLEGTQYF	TGTGCCAGCAGCCCCAACAGTCTGGAGGGGACCCAGTACTTC
TRBV9	TRBJ1-3	many	NA	CASSGYRVSSGNTIYF	TGTGCCAGCAGCGGGTATCGAGTATCCTCTGGAAACACCATATATTTT
TRBV20-1	TRBJ1-5	many	NA	CSALRGGALGYQPQHF	TGCAGTGCACTAAGGGGGGGCGCGCTGGGGTATCAGCCCCAGCATTTT
TRBV6-5	TRBJ2-1	many	NA	CASSRDTHSYNEQFF	TGTGCCAGCAGCAGGGACACCCACTCCTACAATGAGCAGTTCTTC
TRBV7-6	TRBJ1-5	many	NA	CASSLTGGEPQHF	TGTGCCAGCAGCTTAACGGGGGGGGAGCCCCAGCATTTT
TRBV5-1	TRBJ2-4	many	TRBD2	CASNLLAGGSKNIQYF	TGCGCCAGCAACCTGCTAGCGGGGGGATCCAAAAACATTCAGTACTTC
TRBV12-3/TRBV12-4	TRBJ2-5	NA	NA	CASSLVSRDETQYF	TGTGCCAGCAGTTTAGTGTCAAGGGACGAGACCCAGTACTTC
TRBV20-1	TRBJ1-2	many	NA	CSARRTGIGDYGYTF	TGCAGTGCTAGACGTACAGGGATCGGGGACTATGGCTACACCTTC
TRBV5-4	TRBJ2-1	few	TRBD2	CASSPLLAGLGNEQFF	TGTGCCAGCAGCCCGCTACTAGCGGGTTTGGGGAATGAGCAGTTCTTC
TRBV18	TRBJ2-5	many	TRBD1	CASSPLGQGSRETQYF	TGTGCCAGCTCACCCCTTGGACAGGGGTCTCGGGAGACCCAGTACTTC
TRBV12-3/TRBV12-4	TRBJ2-5	many	NA	CASSSIQETQYF	TGTGCCAGCAGCTCAATTCAAGAGACCCAGTACTTC
TRBV27	TRBJ1-5	NA	NA	CASSLISGRTNQPQHF	TGTGCCAGCAGTTTAATTTCGGGACGGACGAATCAGCCCCAGCATTTT
TRBV7-9	TRBJ1-5	many	TRBD1	CASSLGTGSFNQPQHF	TGTGCCAGCAGCTTAGGGACAGGGAGCTTCAATCAGCCCCAGCATTTT
TRBV15	TRBJ2-2	many	TRBD1	CATSWGTANTGELFF	TGTGCCACCAGCTGGGGGACAGCTAACACCGGGGAGCTGTTTTTT
TRBV7-9	TRBJ2-7	many	TRBD2	CASSYPLSGGSYEQYF	TGTGCCAGCAGCTATCCCCTTAGCGGGGGATCCTACGAGCAGTACTTC
TRBV4-2	TRBJ1-1	many	NA	CASSHDRMNTEAFF	TGTGCCAGCAGCCACGACAGAATGAACACTGAAGCTTTCTTT
TRBV9	TRBJ2-7	many	NA	CASSVVQDPGEQYF	TGTGCCAGCAGCGTAGTCCAGGACCCCGGCGAGCAGTACTTC
TRBV15	TRBJ2-5	many	NA	CATSHRLLETQYF	TGTGCCACCAGCCACCGCCTATTGGAGACCCAGTACTTC
TRBV7-9	TRBJ2-5	many	TRBD1	CASSTRGQGVKTQYF	TGTGCCAGCAGCACGCGGGGACAGGGAGTGAAAACCCAGTACTTC
TRBV20-1	TRBJ1-6	many	TRBD1	CSARVGTGDSYNSPLHF	TGCAGTGCCCGGGTGGGGACAGGAGACTCCTATAATTCACCCCTCCACTTT
TRBV29-1	TRBJ2-2	many	NA	CSVDSGYTGELFF	TGCAGCGTTGATTCGGGGTACACCGGGGAGCTGTTTTTT
TRBV5-1	TRBJ2-2	many	NA	CASSPALTGPTGELFF	TGCGCCAGCAGCCCCGCCCTTACGGGGCCTACCGGGGAGCTGTTTTTT
TRBV27	TRBJ1-3	few	NA	CASSFIGAGNTIYF	TGTGCCAGCAGTTTTATCGGGGCTGGAAACACCATATATTTT
TRBV12-3/TRBV12-4	TRBJ2-7	many	NA	CASSQAGFKQYF	TGTGCCAGCAGCCAAGCTGGGTTCAAGCAGTACTTC
TRBV7-8	TRBJ2-7	NA	NA	CASSIANPGLGDEQYF	TGTGCCAGCAGCATAGCCAATCCAGGGCTTGGAGATGAGCAGTACTTC
TRBV7-9	TRBJ1-6	many	TRBD1	CASSQGQGFYNSPLHF	TGTGCCAGCAGCCAGGGACAGGGATTCTATAATTCACCCCTCCACTTT
TRBV6-2/TRBV6-3	TRBJ2-1	many	NA	CASSYSMGGASDEQFF	TGTGCCAGCAGTTACTCGATGGGGGGGGCCAGTGATGAGCAGTTCTTC
TRBV5-1	TRBJ2-2	many	TRBD2	CASRNFGGANTGELFF	TGCGCCAGCAGGAATTTCGGGGGGGCGAACACCGGGGAGCTGTTTTTT
TRBV11-2	TRBJ2-1	many	TRBD2	CASSLGTSGGVFF	TGTGCCAGCAGCTTAGGTACTAGCGGGGGGGTATTCTTC
TRBV7-2	TRBJ2-1	NA	TRBD1	CASSRLSRTGVHEQFF	TGTGCCAGCAGCCGCCTATCACGGACAGGGGTCCATGAGCAGTTCTTC
TRBV12-5	TRBJ2-1	many	NA	CASSTGGDEQFF	TGTGCTAGTTCCACAGGCGGCGACGAGCAGTTCTTC
TRBV6-1	TRBJ1-1	NA	NA	CASSEVGRDAFF	TGTGCCAGCAGTGAAGTAGGCAGGGACGCTTTCTTT
TRBV28	TRBJ2-5	many	TRBD2	CASSLAGGPRETQYF	TGTGCCAGCAGTTTAGCGGGGGGGCCGAGGGAGACCCAGTACTTC
TRBV15	TRBJ2-5	NA	NA	CATSRVPAMEETQYF	TGTGCCACCAGCAGAGTCCCGGCCATGGAAGAGACCCAGTACTTC
TRBV14	TRBJ2-1	few	TRBD2	CASSPRGGRYNEQFF	TGTGCCAGCAGCCCCCGCGGGGGGCGGTACAATGAGCAGTTCTTC
TRBV11-2	TRBJ2-1	many	TRBD2	CASSDAGGLTGEQFF	TGTGCCAGCAGCGACGCGGGGGGCCTCACTGGTGAGCAGTTCTTC
TRBV28	TRBJ2-5	many	TRBD2	CASSSGGVGETQYF	TGTGCCAGCAGTAGCGGGGGGGTCGGGGAGACCCAGTACTTC
TRBV21-1	TRBJ1-5	many	NA	CASSPNQPQHF	TGTGCCAGCAGCCCCAATCAGCCCCAGCATTTT
TRBV20-1	TRBJ1-2	many	NA	CSARDVQLYGYTF	TGCAGTGCTAGAGATGTTCAGCTCTATGGCTACACCTTC
TRBV10-2	TRBJ2-2	many	NA	CASRPRGSRELFF	TGCGCCAGCAGGCCGAGGGGGTCCCGGGAGCTGTTTTTT
TRBV6-5	TRBJ1-4	many	NA	CASAPEDSGEKLFF	TGTGCCAGCGCCCCGGAGGATTCTGGTGAAAAACTGTTTTTT
TRBV7-9	TRBJ2-2	many	TRBD1	CASSKSRGYTGELFF	TGTGCCAGCAGCAAATCCAGGGGGTACACCGGGGAGCTGTTTTTT
TRBV7-9	TRBJ1-2	many	NA	CASTPSLSLSNIYGYTF	TGTGCCAGCACCCCCAGCCTTAGTCTCTCCAACATCTATGGCTACACCTTC